Shown below are 3 T cell receptor beta chains from a single sample sequenced in a study of regulatory T cells in long-lasting Graves disease. Time point here: newly diagnosed GD, antithyroid drugs for less than 3 months. RNA from PBMCs was the source of the TCR library. Arm-PCR with iRepertoire HTBI primers amplified the CDR3 regions for these TCR beta libraries. TCRdb independently ran MiXCR on the multiplex PCR reads; one entry per CDR3 protein. The sample holds some 600,000 distinct CDR3 sequences, more than 15% seen once. These data are also associated with another study on T cells in Graves' hyperthyroidism and ophthalmopathy.

Sequenced here: peripheral blood mononuclear cells (PBMCs), sampled at new diagnosis, from a patient treated with antithyroid drugs. The receptor source for this set is a man aged 18-30 years with Graves disease.

The J gene is TRBJ2-1, the V gene TRBV15, with 9 bases identical to TRBD1. The V gene end was trimmed by 7 bases and the J gene end by 6 bases; junction bases not matched to a gene: 16. This CDR3 is 17 amino acids long. CDR1 is LNHNV and CDR2 is YYDKDF in the germline V gene (reference sequence). CDR3 bases: TGTGCCACCAATAACCGGGACAGGGAAATTAAGGGCAATGAGCAGTTCTTC. Amino acids: CATNNRDREIKGNEQFF.

In regard to this clonotype: A much larger clone is a single base away; this may be a read error. V is TRBV10-3 and J is TRBJ1-1; TRBD1 is a possible D gene (6 bases). Germline V gives CDR1 ENHRY, CDR2 SYGVKD. The CDR3 runs 15 residues. CDR3 loop: CAVSKPRGAETEAFF. The CDR3 DNA reads TGTGCCGTCAGTAAACCCAGGGGAGCGGAGACTGAAGCTTTCTTT.

This clonotype was seen many times. This chain uses TRBV2 with TRBJ2-7; 7 nucleotides line up with TRBD1. Trimming took 8 bases from V and 3 from J; bases not matched to a gene: 7. CDR1 and CDR2 from the germline V gene are SNHLY and FYNNEI. CDR3 size: 13 residues. CDR3: CASGGQSRYEQYF. CDR3 bases: TGTGCCAGCGGGGGACAGAGTCGCTACGAGCAGTACTTC.